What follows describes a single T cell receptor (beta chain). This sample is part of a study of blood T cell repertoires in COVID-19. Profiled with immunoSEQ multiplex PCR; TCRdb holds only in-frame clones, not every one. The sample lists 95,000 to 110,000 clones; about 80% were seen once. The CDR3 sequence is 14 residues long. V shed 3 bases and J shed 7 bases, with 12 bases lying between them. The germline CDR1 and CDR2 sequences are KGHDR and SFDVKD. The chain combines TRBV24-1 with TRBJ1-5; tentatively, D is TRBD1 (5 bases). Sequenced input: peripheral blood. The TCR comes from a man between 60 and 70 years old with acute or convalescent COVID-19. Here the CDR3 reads CATSDRRGGQPQHF. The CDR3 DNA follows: TGTGCCACCAGTGATCGAAGGGGAGGGCAGCCCCAGCATTTT.